The present T cell receptor (beta chain) was sequenced within a study of kidney transplant recipient with SARS-CoV-2 infection. In its sample, this clonotype was seen many times. Because the CDR3's place on the DNA is in doubt, the DNA is left out and the CDR3 is given as listed by TCRdb. TCRdb re-derived calls from the reads in MiXCR, one entry per CDR3 protein. The data contain about 250,000 distinct CDR3 sequences, 29% of them seen just once; the ten biggest clones take up nearly 7.5%. The length of the CDR3 is 19 amino acids, counting both ends. This sequence originates from a male patient aged 30 to 40 who had COVID-19 and was a kidney transplant recipient. Some T cells may possibly be graft donor cells. J is TRBJ1-2 and V is TRBV7-5. TRBV7-5 is given as a pseudogene. Sequenced here: a blood sample, sampled at baseline and on roughly day 120 from a kidney transplant recipient. CDR3 amino acids: CISVPEHNIEVGKTYGYTF.